Sequencing of this T cell receptor beta chain was carried out in a study of CD8 T cells in ankylosing spondylitis. Broader study findings: Certain motif variants had earlier been reported in reactive arthritis synovial fluid and blood. Fewer than 10 highly homologous variants made up a TCR beta motif that seemed to typify ankylosing spondylitis blood. Matched ankylosing spondylitis synovial fluid reportedly showed significant enrichment of disease-linked clones.

Germline V gene data show CDR1 as DFQATT and CDR2 as SNEGSKA (reference sequence). The CDR3 extends over 13 amino acids. V trimming: 6 bases; J trimming: 4 bases; junction bases outside the gene matches: 7. TCRdb passed the 5' RACE reads through MiXCR, listing each CDR3 protein once. The top ten clones hold 0.45% to 0.6% of a sample with around 770,000 distinct CDR3 sequences, 10% to 15% of them seen once. Details on this clonotype: Its specificity is unknown.

The receptor was derived from a male donor with ankylosing spondylitis. The chain carries TRBV20-1 and TRBJ1-2; TRBD1 aligns across 8 bases. The sample consisted of blood, either unsorted or a sorted T cell fraction (not recorded which). Here the CDR3 reads CSALGDRSYGYTF. Written as DNA, the CDR3 is TGCAGTGCGCTGGGGGACAGGTCCTATGGCTACACCTTC.